The rows below give T cell receptor beta chains drawn from one sample of a study of blood T cell repertoires in COVID-19. Assay: immunoSEQ multiplex PCR; the TCRdb copy retains only in-frame clones and omits some. The sample gives around 25,000 clones, 87% of which show up once; roughly 8.3% is in the top ten. The material sequenced was peripheral blood. The receptor set was obtained from a human donor with active COVID-19. The donor label of this sample is uncertain. Both conserved end residues are part of each CDR3. A D gene is named only where the DNA matches it firmly. Only part of the rows carry a size: once, few, many, or a class if the clone is expanded.

d_gene	j_gene	abundance	v_gene	CDR3aa	CDR3nt
TRBD2	TRBJ2-7	NA	TRBV4-1	CASSLDAGEGGYEQYF	TGCGCCAGCAGCCTTGATGCGGGGGAGGGTGGGTACGAGCAGTACTTC
NA	TRBJ2-7	once	TRBV11-3	CASSLAGGDTYEQYF	TGTGCCAGCAGCTTAGCGGGGGGCGATACCTACGAGCAGTACTTC
TRBD1	TRBJ1-2	once	TRBV19	CASTPTGFPLGYTF	TGTGCCAGTACCCCGACAGGGTTCCCCCTTGGCTACACCTTC
NA	TRBJ2-5	NA	TRBV15	CATSRGGLQETQYF	TGTGCCACCAGCAGGGGGGGACTGCAAGAGACCCAGTACTTC
NA	TRBJ2-7	medium-sized	TRBV4-1	CASSQGTASYEQYF	TGCGCCAGCAGCCAAGGGACAGCCTCCTACGAGCAGTACTTC
NA	TRBJ2-5	NA	TRBV12-5	CASGPGHIDSTVGTQYF	TGTGCTAGTGGTCCGGGACATATCGATTCAACGGTAGGGACCCAGTACTTC
TRBD1	TRBJ1-1	NA	TRBV28	CASSETGVGNEAFF	TGTGCCAGCAGTGAGACAGGGGTGGGAAACGAAGCTTTCTTT
NA	TRBJ2-7	NA	TRBV27	CASSLRGVDSYYEQYF	TGTGCCAGCAGTTTAAGGGGTGTGGACAGCTACTACGAGCAGTACTTC
TRBD2	TRBJ2-3	NA	TRBV7-8	CASSLVSGSSTDTQYF	TGTGCCAGCAGCTTAGTTAGCGGGTCTAGCACAGATACGCAGTATTTT
NA	TRBJ2-1	NA	TRBV9	CASSVAGGNANEQFF	TGTGCCAGCAGCGTAGCTGGCGGGAATGCAAATGAGCAGTTCTTC
NA	TRBJ1-3	medium-sized	TRBV29-1	CSVDRDPGNTIYF	TGCAGCGTGGACAGAGATCCTGGAAACACCATATATTTT
NA	TRBJ2-7	NA	TRBV29-1	CSGRLGLNGEQYF	TGCAGCGGTCGTTTGGGGCTCAACGGCGAGCAGTACTTC
NA	TRBJ2-3	NA	TRBV4-3	CASSQDIVTGFGADTQYF	TGCGCCAGCAGCCAAGATATAGTAACGGGATTTGGTGCAGATACGCAGTATTTT
NA	TRBJ1-5	NA	TRBV19	CASSIIGNQPQHF	TGTGCCAGTAGTATTATCGGCAATCAGCCCCAGCATTTT
NA	TRBJ2-2	NA	TRBV11-2	CASSFLGSYTGELFF	TGTGCCAGCAGCTTTTTAGGGAGTTACACCGGGGAGCTGTTTTTT
NA	TRBJ2-5	NA	TRBV19	CASSMATVQETQYF	TGTGCCAGTAGTATGGCGACAGTCCAAGAGACCCAGTACTTC
TRBD2	TRBJ2-3	NA	TRBV30	CAWSGDGLAGPSTDTQYF	TGTGCCTGGAGTGGGGACGGACTAGCGGGACCTAGCACAGATACGCAGTATTTT
TRBD2	TRBJ2-5	NA	TRBV24-1	CATSDTGTRGETQYF	TGTGCCACCAGTGACACGGGGACTAGGGGGGAGACCCAGTACTTC
TRBD1	TRBJ2-1	NA	TRBV6-5	CASSRTGALVEQFF	TGTGCCAGCAGCAGGACAGGGGCGCTGGTAGAGCAGTTCTTC
TRBD1	TRBJ2-7	NA	TRBV7-8	CASSPRQGSYEQYF	TGTGCCAGCAGCCCAAGACAGGGCTCCTACGAGCAGTACTTC
NA	TRBJ1-6	NA	TRBV7-6	CASSLPGHDNSPLHF	TGTGCCAGCAGCTTGCCGGGACACGATAATTCACCCCTCCACTTT
TRBD1	TRBJ2-1	NA	TRBV9	CASSVEGANEQFF	TGTGCCAGCAGCGTTGAGGGGGCCAATGAGCAGTTCTTC
TRBD2	TRBJ2-1	NA	TRBV5-8	CASSLIFGTSGSNEQFF	TGTGCCAGCAGCTTGATATTCGGGACTAGCGGGAGCAATGAGCAGTTCTTC
NA	TRBJ1-5	NA	TRBV19	CASSLRATSNQPQHF	TGTGCCAGTAGTCTGAGGGCTACTAGCAATCAGCCCCAGCATTTT
TRBD1	TRBJ2-5	NA	TRBV28	CASKGRDRGETQYF	TGTGCCAGCAAGGGGAGGGACAGGGGAGAGACCCAGTACTTC
NA	TRBJ2-1	NA	TRBV5-6	CASSLGVPGEQFF	TGTGCCAGCAGCCTGGGGGTACCAGGTGAGCAGTTCTTC
TRBD1	TRBJ2-5	NA	TRBV5-8	CASSLGGGTGGQETQYF	TGTGCCAGCAGCTTGGGAGGTGGGACAGGGGGCCAAGAGACCCAGTACTTC
TRBD1	TRBJ1-5	NA	TRBV7-2	CASSPTGGHQPQHF	TGTGCCAGCAGCCCGACAGGGGGCCATCAGCCCCAGCATTTT
TRBD2	TRBJ2-1	once	TRBV5-4	CASSLGERGDYNEQFF	TGTGCCAGCAGCTTGGGGGAGCGGGGGGACTACAATGAGCAGTTCTTC
TRBD2	TRBJ2-3	NA	TRBV2	CASSSTPTSGSPDTQYF	TGTGCCAGCAGTTCTACCCCGACTAGCGGGAGTCCAGATACGCAGTATTTT
TRBD2	TRBJ2-7	few	TRBV6-5	CASSYSSGSSYEQYF	TGTGCCAGCAGTTACTCGAGCGGGAGCTCCTACGAGCAGTACTTC
TRBD2	TRBJ2-5	NA	TRBV27	CASRRGGLMETQYF	TGTGCCAGTCGACGGGGGGGATTGATGGAGACCCAGTACTTC
TRBD2	TRBJ2-1	once	TRBV27	CASSLGLGHEQFF	TGTGCCAGCAGTTTAGGACTAGGCCATGAGCAGTTCTTC
NA	TRBJ2-7	NA	TRBV7-5	CARSLEQARGEQYF	TGTGCCAGAAGCTTAGAACAGGCGCGCGGCGAGCAGTACTTC
TRBD1	TRBJ1-1	few	TRBV18	CASSQGENTEAFF	TGTGCCAGCTCCCAGGGGGAGAACACTGAAGCTTTCTTT
TRBD2	TRBJ2-3	NA	TRBV5-1	CASSAGLAGPGTDTQYF	TGCGCCAGCAGCGCGGGACTAGCGGGACCGGGGACAGATACGCAGTATTTT
TRBD2	TRBJ2-2	NA	TRBV29-1	CSAVPTSGSTGELFF	TGCAGCGCCGTACCGACTAGCGGGAGCACCGGGGAGCTGTTTTTT
NA	TRBJ2-3	once	TRBV5-1	CASSLAVGTDTQYF	TGCGCCAGCAGCTTGGCCGTCGGCACAGATACGCAGTATTTT
NA	TRBJ1-3	NA	TRBV5-8	CASSFSRQHLSGNTIYF	TGTGCCAGCAGCTTTTCACGACAGCACCTCTCTGGAAACACCATATATTTT
TRBD1	TRBJ2-1	NA	TRBV5-1	CASSSTGDEQFF	TGCGCCAGCAGCTCGACAGGGGACGAGCAGTTCTTC